The rows below give T cell receptor beta chains drawn from one sample of a study of T cells in tuberculosis. The repertoire was sequenced with immunoSEQ multiplex PCR; TCRdb's copy has only in-frame clones and lacks some. In the table there are some 31,000 clones, roughly 93% of which are singletons. Source material: PBMCs. These receptors came from a donor aged 10-35 years with latent tuberculosis or without tuberculosis infection. Each CDR3 is given with its conserved first and last residue.

TRBV5-1,TRBJ2-7,CASSLGSDYEQYF
TRBV7-9,TRBJ1-1,CASSPTRQTEAFF
TRBV21-1,TRBJ1-1,CASSKVNFGRTWYTEAFF
TRBV4-1,TRBJ1-1,CASSQPLGRGTEAFF
TRBV9,TRBJ2-7,CASSDRQGGEQYF
TRBV5-1,TRBJ1-2,CASSFPPQGANYGYTF
TRBV6-4,TRBJ2-2,CASSDGHTGELFF
TRBV7-9,TRBJ1-2,CASSPPRESYGYTF
TRBV27,TRBJ2-3,CASSLLSGVLGDTDTQYF
TRBV6-6,TRBJ2-7,CASSSRTYLYEQYF
TRBV28,TRBJ2-7,CASSQTSGRSRSPYEQYF
TRBV5-1,TRBJ2-3,CASSSGTSGSIDTQYF
TRBV19,TRBJ2-3,CASSIWASGSQPTGTQYF
TRBV5-4,TRBJ1-1,CASSFAGQGPEAFF
TRBV5-1,TRBJ2-2,CASSLLGRGNTGELFF
TRBV11-1,TRBJ2-3,CASSSPGQGLDTQYF
TRBV7-7,TRBJ2-7,CASSSLTSGGYEQYF
TRBV7-9,TRBJ2-2,CASNDRVGLAGRTGELFF